These T cell receptor beta chains were read from a single sample in a study of technical replicates of blood from four donors. Clones were read by immunoSEQ multiplex PCR, and TCRdb kept only the in-frame ones, dropping some. The data show about 82,000 clones, roughly 92% seen once. Sequencing input: T cells isolated from PBMCs. Source of these receptors: a human donor in good health. Both conserved end residues are part of each CDR3. The D gene is left open where the match is weak.

D: TRBD2; V: TRBV10-3; CDR3: CAISDSASGSVNEQFF
D: .; V: TRBV9; CDR3: CASSVSGVRDTQYF
D: TRBD1; V: TRBV9; CDR3: CASSVRDRDGYTF
D: .; V: TRBV10-1; CDR3: CASSVLGTDTQYF
D: .; V: TRBV30; CDR3: CAWSAPTGGDEKLFF
D: .; V: TRBV11-2; CDR3: CASSLATTGFEQFF
D: .; V: TRBV28; CDR3: CASSNRDHLSYEQYF
D: .; V: TRBV28; CDR3: CASRQDFNQPQHF
D: TRBD1; V: TRBV30; CDR3: CAWSPMDRGVHEQYF
D: .; V: TRBV29-1; CDR3: CSVLSRGGELFF
D: .; V: TRBV28; CDR3: CASRESGAYYGYTF
D: .; V: TRBV21-1; CDR3: CASSTRVSGRTGEQFF
D: TRBD1; V: TRBV27; CDR3: CASSSRQGSNYGYTF